Below, 25 T cell receptor beta chains from the same sample are listed, as sequenced in a study of blood T cell repertoires in COVID-19. Sequencing used immunoSEQ multiplex PCR; TCRdb keeps in-frame clones, though not all of them. The sample lists just over 75,000 clones; around 80% were seen once. The specimen was peripheral blood. The receptors shown here come from a man in his sixties with active or convalescent COVID-19.

The chain links TRBV4-1 to TRBJ1-2; no clear D. Germline V gives CDR1 MGHRA, CDR2 YSYEKL. V lost 0 bases to trimming and J lost 1 base, with 9 bases between them. The CDR3 contains 15 residues. The CDR3 DNA reads as TGCGCCAGCAGCCAAGAGTGGCAGGTTAACTATGGCTACACCTTC. Residues: CASSQEWQVNYGYTF.

This sequence joins TRBV11-3 and TRBJ2-7; possible D gene TRBD1, 5 bases. CDR3 size: 13 residues. Germline CDR1 and CDR2: SGHNT and YENEEA. Trimming shortened V by 5 bases and J by 5 bases, and 13 bases separated the two germline ends. The DNA of the CDR3 is TGTGCCAGCAGCCTCGGACACTTCGACGAGCAGTACTTC. Amino acids: CASSLGHFDEQYF.

Points on this clone: One end of the junction does not line up with germline, which may come from a read error. The chain is built from TRBV4-2 and TRBJ1-2; D is unresolved. The CDR3 sequence is 14 residues long. The germline V gene encodes CDR1 LGHNA and CDR2 YNFKEQ. DNA for the CDR3: TGTGCCAGCAGGCAAGCGGGTGCGCGGGTCGGCTACACCTTC. Translation gives CASRQAGARVGYTF.

The CDR3 spells CASRDREGYGYTF. The DNA of the CDR3 is TGTGCCAGCAGGGACAGGGAGGGCTATGGCTACACCTTC. This chain connects TRBV6-6 to TRBJ1-2; 8 positions match TRBD1. Germline CDR1 reads MNHNY; CDR2 reads SVGAGI (reference sequence). After removal of 6 bases from V and 4 bases from J, the junction contained 4 bases not matched to a gene. The CDR3 contains 13 residues.

Many counts were recorded for this clone. V and J are TRBV6-4 and TRBJ2-5; 7 positions agree with TRBD2. Germline V CDR1 and CDR2: MRHNA, SNTAGT. V lost 8 bases and J lost 4; bases outside the gene matches: 4. The CDR3 contains 12 residues. Written as DNA, the CDR3 is TGTGCCAGCGGGGGGGTCGGAGAGACCCAGTACTTC. Encoded protein: CASGGVGETQYF.

This CDR3 reads CASSQVTGSGTDTQYF. The CDR3 DNA reads as TGTGCCAGCAGCCAGGTCACAGGGTCTGGCACAGATACGCAGTATTTT. The chain uses TRBV4-2 and TRBJ2-3; possibly TRBD1 for D (6 bases). With 3 bases removed from V and 1 base from J, the gap between germline ends came to 14 bases. Looked up from germline, CDR1 is LGHNA and CDR2 is YNFKEQ. This CDR3 is built from 16 residues.

The V gene is TRBV4-2, the J gene TRBJ1-1, with 7 bases identical to TRBD1. There are 15 residues in the CDR3. In germline, CDR1 is LGHNA, CDR2 YNFKEQ. The V gene end was trimmed by 3 bases and the J gene end by 1 base; junction bases not matched to a gene: 5. CDR3 nucleotides: TGTGCCAGCAGCCAGAACGGACAGGAGAACACTGAAGCTTTCTTT. This translates into CASSQNGQENTEAFF.

The chain links TRBV4-3 to TRBJ1-1; 11 bases align to TRBD1. V gave up 5 bases and J gave up 3 bases; unmatched junction bases: 8. The germline V gene has CDR1 LGHNA and CDR2 YSLEER. CDR3 size: 16 residues. This chain's CDR3 is CASSYRDRGFYTEAFF. CDR3 bases: TGCGCCAGCAGCTACCGGGACAGGGGGTTTTACACTGAAGCTTTCTTT.

This chain connects TRBV23-1 to TRBJ1-3; weak D call: TRBD1 (5 bases). TRBV23-1 is labeled an ORF, and its function is uncertain. CDR3 length: 15 amino acids. Trimming left V 0 bases short and J 4 bases short, with 10 bases between. The CDR3 nucleotides are TGCGCCAGCAGTCAATCTAGGGGTCCCGGAAACACCATATATTTT. As protein: CASSQSRGPGNTIYF.

The rearrangement joins TRBV12-3 or TRBV12-4 to TRBJ1-1; TRBD1 matches 9 bases. After removal of 6 bases from V and 6 bases from J, the junction contained 5 bases not matched to a gene. The CDR3 runs to 13 residues. Here the CDR3 reads CASRTGGSAEAFF. The DNA of the CDR3 is TGTGCCAGCAGGACAGGGGGGTCCGCTGAAGCTTTCTTT.

This clone has only one observation. The chain has TRBV5-1 and TRBJ2-3; 9 nucleotides line up with TRBD2. After removal of 0 bases from V and 2 bases from J, the junction contained 7 bases not matched to a gene. The germline CDR1 and CDR2 sequences are SGHRS and YFSETQ. This CDR3 comprises 17 residues. The CDR3 is CASSLGGGAPLTDTQYF. DNA of the CDR3: TGCGCCAGCAGCTTGGGCGGGGGGGCGCCTCTCACAGATACGCAGTATTTT.

This clone came up a few times. This chain links TRBV6-1 with TRBJ1-4, with TRBD1 identical over 8 bases. From germline, CDR1 is MNHNS and CDR2 SASEGT. This CDR3 region has 13 residues. Trimming took 0 bases from V and 14 from J; bases not matched to a gene: 5. This CDR3 is CASSEALWTGLFF. CDR3 DNA sequence: TGTGCCAGCAGTGAAGCGCTTTGGACAGGGCTGTTTTTT.

The rearrangement joins TRBV4-3 to TRBJ2-1; the match to TRBD2 covers 9 bases. The CDR3 has 15 amino acids. J gave up 4 bases and V 0 bases, and 1 base lay outside the gene matches. Germline V lookup: CDR1 LGHNA, CDR2 YSLEER. CDR3 sequence reads: CASSQERGGYNEQFF. The CDR3, as DNA: TGCGCCAGCAGCCAAGAGCGGGGGGGATACAATGAGCAGTTCTTC.

J is TRBJ2-3 and V is TRBV7-8; a possible D gene is TRBD2 (6 bases). The CDR3 is 17 residues long. The germline V gene encodes CDR1 SGHVS and CDR2 FQNEAQ. Trimming took 1 base from V and 4 from J, leaving 18 bases between them. The CDR3 nucleotides are TGTGCCAGCAGCTTAGAGGTCGGGTGGAGGGGAGCAGATACGCAGTATTTT. Amino acid sequence: CASSLEVGWRGADTQYF.

The chain uses TRBV9 and TRBJ2-7, with D possibly TRBD2 on 5 matching bases. V was pared by 4 bases and J by 7 bases, with 21 bases between. Germline CDR1 reads SGDLS; CDR2 reads YYNGEE. The CDR3 runs 15 residues. The CDR3 sequence is CASSLDTTKGEEQYF. The CDR3 coding sequence is TGTGCCAGCAGCTTAGACACGACCAAGGGAGAAGAGCAGTACTTC.

The rearrangement uses TRBV3-1 (or the pseudogene TRBV3-2) and TRBJ2-3, with 9 bases fitting TRBD2. V was clipped by 0 bases and J by 6 bases; unmatched bases: 7. Germline V gene data show CDR1 as LGHDT and CDR2 as YNNKEL (reference sequence). The CDR3 consists of 16 residues. CDR3: CASSQDPLAGWDTQYF. The DNA for the CDR3 is TGTGCCAGCAGCCAAGATCCACTAGCGGGCTGGGATACGCAGTATTTT.

This clone was detected only a few times. The V and J genes are TRBV5-4 and TRBJ1-2; a possible D gene is TRBD1 (6 bases). The CDR3 runs 13 residues. The V end was cut by 8 bases, the J end by 6 bases, with 17 bases between. Germline CDR1 reads SGHNT; CDR2 reads YYREEE (reference sequence). CDR3 in DNA: TGTGCCAGTGAGGGGGTCCTGGGGGATGGCTACACCTTC. Translating gives CASEGVLGDGYTF.

This chain connects TRBV7-2 to TRBJ1-2; D uncertain. CDR1 SGHTA and CDR2 FQGNSA come from the germline V gene. This CDR3 comprises 13 residues. Trimming left V 5 bases short and J 8 bases short, with 15 bases between. CDR3 coding DNA: TGTGCCAGCAGCCCAGAGGTAATTTCGGGCTACACCTTC. Protein: CASSPEVISGYTF.

This clone has only one observation. The chain has TRBV20-1 and TRBJ2-7, with D perhaps TRBD2 (5 bases). Germline V CDR1 and CDR2: DFQATT, SNEGSKA (reference sequence). This CDR3 region has 15 residues. Trimming cost V 3 bases and J 2 bases, with 17 bases left between them. CDR3 nucleotides: TGCAGTGCTAGTGCGACGGCAAGGAGGCCCTACGAGCAGTACTTC. Translation gives CSASATARRPYEQYF.

This rearrangement joins TRBV5-1 to TRBJ1-6; 8 bases fit TRBD1. CDR3 length: 15 amino acids. Germline lookup yields CDR1 SGHRS and CDR2 YFSETQ. The J segment lost 10 bases and the V segment lost 4 bases, leaving 10 bases of the junction unmatched. CDR3 amino acids: CASSPSTGVGSPLHF. CDR3 in DNA: TGCGCCAGCAGCCCATCGACAGGGGTCGGGTCACCCCTCCACTTT. The full variable domain, its missing parts supplied by reference TRBV5-1 and TRBJ1-6, is KAGVTQTPRYLIKTRGQQVTLSCSPISGHRSVSWYQQTPGQGLQFLFEYFSETQRNKGNFPGRFSGRQFSNSRSEMNVSTLELGDSALYLCASSPSTGVGSPLHFGNGTRLTVT.

This chain joins TRBV30 and TRBJ1-4; tentative D call: TRBD1 (5 bases). Trimming removed 7 bases from V and 5 bases from J, with 11 bases in between. CDR3 length: 12 residues. Germline-derived CDR1 and CDR2 are GTSNPN and SVGIG (reference sequence). DNA of the CDR3: TGTGCCTCGACAGCGTTGAATGAAAAACTGTTTTTT. Protein product: CASTALNEKLFF.

This chain links TRBV6-5 with TRBJ1-5; 7 bases fit TRBD1. The CDR3 has 13 amino acids. V trimming: 2 bases; J trimming: 5 bases; junction bases outside the gene matches: 0. Germline V gene sequence: CDR1 MNHEY, CDR2 SVGAGI. In nucleotides, the CDR3 is TGTGCCAGCAGTTACAGGGGGCATCAGCCCCAGCATTTT. Translating it yields CASSYRGHQPQHF.

V and J are TRBV10-3 and TRBJ1-1; tentatively, D is TRBD1 (5 bases). Germline V gene data show CDR1 as ENHRY and CDR2 as SYGVKD. The ends were cut back, 6 bases at V and 4 bases at J, with 9 bases in the middle. This CDR3 comprises 12 residues. The CDR3 sequence is CAIRNQGTEAFF. CDR3 nucleotide sequence: TGTGCCATCAGGAACCAGGGCACTGAAGCTTTCTTT.

J is TRBJ2-1 and V is TRBV7-9, with a weak D call TRBD2 (5 bases). This CDR3 has 13 amino acids. V lost 4 bases to trimming and J lost 10 bases, with 14 bases between them. The germline CDR1 and CDR2 sequences are SEHNR and FQNEAQ (reference sequence). The CDR3, as DNA: TGTGCCAGCAGCTACGGTTCGGGGAACGAGCAGTTCTTC. Translating gives CASSYGSGNEQFF.

The sample holds one count of this clone. The chain carries TRBV5-4 and TRBJ2-5; D call uncertain. V gave up 2 bases and J gave up 5 bases, with 10 bases separating them. Germline CDR1 and CDR2: SGHNT and YYREEE (reference sequence). The CDR3 is 13 amino acids. The CDR3 region is CASSFLDRETQYF. The DNA of the CDR3 is TGTGCCAGCAGCTTCTTAGATCGGGAGACCCAGTACTTC.